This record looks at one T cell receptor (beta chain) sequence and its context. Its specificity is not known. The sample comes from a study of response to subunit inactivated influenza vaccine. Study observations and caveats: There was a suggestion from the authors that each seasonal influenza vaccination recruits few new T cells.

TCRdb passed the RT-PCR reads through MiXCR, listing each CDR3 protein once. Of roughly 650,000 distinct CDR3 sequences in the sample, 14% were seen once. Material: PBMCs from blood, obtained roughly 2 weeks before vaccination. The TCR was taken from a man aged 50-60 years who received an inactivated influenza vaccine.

DNA for the CDR3: TGTGCCAGCAGCCCAACACGTGGCTCCGGGGAGCTGTTTTTT. This codes for CASSPTRGSGELFF. The rearrangement joins TRBV11-1 to TRBJ2-2; D is ambiguous. V shed 5 bases and J shed 6 bases, with 13 bases lying between them. Germline V gene lookup returns CDR1 SGHAT and CDR2 FQDESV (reference sequence). This CDR3 comprises 14 residues.